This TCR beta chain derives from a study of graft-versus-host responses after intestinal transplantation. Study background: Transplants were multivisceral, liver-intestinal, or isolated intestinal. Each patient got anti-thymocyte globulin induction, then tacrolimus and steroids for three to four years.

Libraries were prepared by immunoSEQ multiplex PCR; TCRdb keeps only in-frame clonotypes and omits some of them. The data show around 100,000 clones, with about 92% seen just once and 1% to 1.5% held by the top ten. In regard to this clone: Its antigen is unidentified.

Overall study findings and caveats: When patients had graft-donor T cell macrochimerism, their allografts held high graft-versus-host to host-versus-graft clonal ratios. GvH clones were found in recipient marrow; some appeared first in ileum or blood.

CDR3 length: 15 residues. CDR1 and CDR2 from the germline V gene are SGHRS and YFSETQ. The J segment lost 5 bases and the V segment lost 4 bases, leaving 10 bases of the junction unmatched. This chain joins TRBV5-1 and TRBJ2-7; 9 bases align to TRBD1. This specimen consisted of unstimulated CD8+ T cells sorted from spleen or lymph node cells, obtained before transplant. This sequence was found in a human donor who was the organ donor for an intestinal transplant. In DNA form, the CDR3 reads TGCGCCAGCAGCCTAACCGGGACAGGGTCCCACGAGCAGTACTTC. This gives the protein CASSLTGTGSHEQYF.